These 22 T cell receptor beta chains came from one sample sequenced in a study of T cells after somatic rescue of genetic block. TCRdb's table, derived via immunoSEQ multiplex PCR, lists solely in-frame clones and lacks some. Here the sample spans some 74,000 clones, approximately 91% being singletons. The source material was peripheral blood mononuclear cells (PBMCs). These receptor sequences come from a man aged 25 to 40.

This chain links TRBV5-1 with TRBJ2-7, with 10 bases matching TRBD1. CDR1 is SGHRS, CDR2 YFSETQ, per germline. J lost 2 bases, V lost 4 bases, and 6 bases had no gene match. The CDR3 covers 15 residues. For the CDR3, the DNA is TGCGCCAGCAGCAGGGGGACAGGGGAGGCCTACGAGCAGTACTTC. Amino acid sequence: CASSRGTGEAYEQYF.

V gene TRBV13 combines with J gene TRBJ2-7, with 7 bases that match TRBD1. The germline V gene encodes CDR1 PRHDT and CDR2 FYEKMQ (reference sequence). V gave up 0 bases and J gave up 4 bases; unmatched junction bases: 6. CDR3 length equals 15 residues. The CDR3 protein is CASSLGSGGLYEQYF. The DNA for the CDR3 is TGTGCCAGCAGCTTAGGGTCAGGGGGATTGTACGAGCAGTACTTC.

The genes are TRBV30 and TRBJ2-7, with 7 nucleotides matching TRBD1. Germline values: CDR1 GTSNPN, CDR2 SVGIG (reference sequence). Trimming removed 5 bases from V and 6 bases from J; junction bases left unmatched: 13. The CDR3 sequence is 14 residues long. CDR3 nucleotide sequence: TGTGCCTGGCTAAACAGGGGTCCTCCTGGCGAGCAGTACTTC. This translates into CAWLNRGPPGEQYF.

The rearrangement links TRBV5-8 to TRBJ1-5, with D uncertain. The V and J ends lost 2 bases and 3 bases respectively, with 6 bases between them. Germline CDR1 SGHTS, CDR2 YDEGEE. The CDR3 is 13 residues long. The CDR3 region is CASSFATNQPQHF. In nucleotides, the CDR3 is TGTGCCAGCAGCTTCGCTACCAATCAGCCCCAGCATTTT.

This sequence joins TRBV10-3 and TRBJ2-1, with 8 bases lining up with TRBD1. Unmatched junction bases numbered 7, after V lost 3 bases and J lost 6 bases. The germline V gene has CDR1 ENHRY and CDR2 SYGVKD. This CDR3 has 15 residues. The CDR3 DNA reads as TGTGCCATCAGTGAAGGTGCACAGGGGGGCAATGAGCAGTTCTTC. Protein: CAISEGAQGGNEQFF.

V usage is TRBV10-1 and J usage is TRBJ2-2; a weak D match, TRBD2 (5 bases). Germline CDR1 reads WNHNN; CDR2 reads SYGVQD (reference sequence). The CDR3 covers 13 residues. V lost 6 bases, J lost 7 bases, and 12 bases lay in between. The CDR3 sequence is CASRGNEGGELFF. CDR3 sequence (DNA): TGCGCCAGCAGGGGAAATGAGGGCGGGGAGCTGTTTTTT.

The CDR3 DNA reads as TGTGCCAGCAGCGGCAGTGGTGAAAAACTGTTTTTT. Translated, it gives CASSGSGEKLFF. This sequence joins TRBV13 and TRBJ1-4; D is unresolved. The CDR3 spans 12 residues. V was cut by 5 bases and J by 7 bases, with 8 bases left in between. Germline V lookup: CDR1 PRHDT, CDR2 FYEKMQ (reference sequence).

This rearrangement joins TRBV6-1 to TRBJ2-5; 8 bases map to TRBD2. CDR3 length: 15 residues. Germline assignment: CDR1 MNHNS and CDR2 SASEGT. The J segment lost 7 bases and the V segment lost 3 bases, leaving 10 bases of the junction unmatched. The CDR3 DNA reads TGTGCCAGCAGTGATGCGGGCCCCGGGAGGGGGACCCAGTACTTC. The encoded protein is CASSDAGPGRGTQYF.

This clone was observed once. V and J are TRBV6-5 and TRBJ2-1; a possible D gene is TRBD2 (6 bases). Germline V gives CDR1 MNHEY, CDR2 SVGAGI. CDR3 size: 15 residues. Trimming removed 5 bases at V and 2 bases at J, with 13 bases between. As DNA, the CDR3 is TGTGCCAGCAGTAAAAGCGGAGGGGCCTACAATGAGCAGTTCTTC. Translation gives CASSKSGGAYNEQFF.

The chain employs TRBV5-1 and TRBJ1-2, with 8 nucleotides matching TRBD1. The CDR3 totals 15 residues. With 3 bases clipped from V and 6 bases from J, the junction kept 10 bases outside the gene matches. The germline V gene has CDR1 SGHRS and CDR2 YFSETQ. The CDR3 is CASSWEGQGANGYTF. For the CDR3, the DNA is TGCGCCAGCAGCTGGGAGGGGCAGGGGGCGAATGGCTACACCTTC.

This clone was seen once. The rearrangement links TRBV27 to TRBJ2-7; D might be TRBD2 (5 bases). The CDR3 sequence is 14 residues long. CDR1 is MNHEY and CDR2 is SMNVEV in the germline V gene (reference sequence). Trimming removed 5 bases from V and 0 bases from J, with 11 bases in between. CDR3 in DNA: TGTGCCAGCAGTCGGGGTTCTACCTCCTACGAGCAGTACTTC. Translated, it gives CASSRGSTSYEQYF.

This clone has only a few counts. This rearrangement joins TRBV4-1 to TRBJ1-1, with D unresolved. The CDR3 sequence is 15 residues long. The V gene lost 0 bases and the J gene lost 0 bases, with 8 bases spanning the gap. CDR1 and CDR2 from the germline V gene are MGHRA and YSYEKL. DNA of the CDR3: TGCGCCAGCAGCCAAGATCGCCTCATGAACACTGAAGCTTTCTTT. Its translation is CASSQDRLMNTEAFF.

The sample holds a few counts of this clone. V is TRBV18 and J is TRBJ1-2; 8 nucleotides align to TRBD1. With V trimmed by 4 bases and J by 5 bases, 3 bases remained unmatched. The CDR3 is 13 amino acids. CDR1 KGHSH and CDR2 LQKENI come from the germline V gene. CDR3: CASSRTGRYGYTF. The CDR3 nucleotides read TGTGCCAGCTCACGGACAGGGAGATATGGCTACACCTTC.

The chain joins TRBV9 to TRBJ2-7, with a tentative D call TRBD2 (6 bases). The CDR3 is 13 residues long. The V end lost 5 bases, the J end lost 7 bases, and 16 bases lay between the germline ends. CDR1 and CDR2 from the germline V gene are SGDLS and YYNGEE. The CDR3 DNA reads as TGTGCCAGCAGTCTAGCGTGGGACGGTGAGCAGTACTTC. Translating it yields CASSLAWDGEQYF.

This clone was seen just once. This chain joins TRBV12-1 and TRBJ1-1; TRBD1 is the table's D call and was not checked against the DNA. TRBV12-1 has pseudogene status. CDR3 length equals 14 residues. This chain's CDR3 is CASSFVSVNTEAFF. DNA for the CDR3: TGTGCCAGCAGCTTTGTTTCAGTAAACACTGAAGCTTTCTTT.

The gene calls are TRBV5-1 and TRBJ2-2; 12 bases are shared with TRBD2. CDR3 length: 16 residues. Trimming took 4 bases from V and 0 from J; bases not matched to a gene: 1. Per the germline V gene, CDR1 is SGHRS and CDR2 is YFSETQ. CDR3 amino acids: CASSRTSGTNTGELFF. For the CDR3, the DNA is TGCGCCAGCAGCCGGACTAGCGGGACGAACACCGGGGAGCTGTTTTTT.

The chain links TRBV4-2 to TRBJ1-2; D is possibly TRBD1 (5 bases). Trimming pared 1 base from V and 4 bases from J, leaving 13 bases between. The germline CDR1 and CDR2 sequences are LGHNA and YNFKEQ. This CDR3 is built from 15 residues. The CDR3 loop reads CASSQGGREAYGYTF. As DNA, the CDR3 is TGTGCCAGCAGCCAAGGTGGCAGGGAGGCCTATGGCTACACCTTC.

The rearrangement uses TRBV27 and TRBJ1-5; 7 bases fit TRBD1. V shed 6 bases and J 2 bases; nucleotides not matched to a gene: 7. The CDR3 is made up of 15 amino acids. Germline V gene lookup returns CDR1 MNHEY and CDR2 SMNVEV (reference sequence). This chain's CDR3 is CASSRRQGGNQPQHF. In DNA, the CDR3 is TGTGCCAGCAGCCGCAGACAGGGAGGCAATCAGCCCCAGCATTTT.

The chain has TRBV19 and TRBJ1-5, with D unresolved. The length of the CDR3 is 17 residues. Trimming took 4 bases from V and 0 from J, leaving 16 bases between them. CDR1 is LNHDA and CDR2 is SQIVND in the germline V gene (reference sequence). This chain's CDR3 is CASSSDKAVYSNQPQHF. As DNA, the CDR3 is TGTGCCAGTAGTAGCGACAAGGCCGTCTATAGCAATCAGCCCCAGCATTTT. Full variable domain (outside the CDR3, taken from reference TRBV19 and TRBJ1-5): DGGITQSPKYLFRKEGQNVTLSCEQNLNHDAMYWYRQDPGQGLRLIYYSQIVNDFQKGDIAEGYSVSREKKESFPLTVTSAQKNPTAFYLCASSSDKAVYSNQPQHFGDGTRLSIL.

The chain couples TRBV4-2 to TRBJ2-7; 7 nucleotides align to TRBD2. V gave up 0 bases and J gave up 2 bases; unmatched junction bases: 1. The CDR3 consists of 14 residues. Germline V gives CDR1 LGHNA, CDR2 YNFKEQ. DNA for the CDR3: TGTGCCAGCAGCCAAGAAGGGAGGGCCTACGAGCAGTACTTC. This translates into CASSQEGRAYEQYF.

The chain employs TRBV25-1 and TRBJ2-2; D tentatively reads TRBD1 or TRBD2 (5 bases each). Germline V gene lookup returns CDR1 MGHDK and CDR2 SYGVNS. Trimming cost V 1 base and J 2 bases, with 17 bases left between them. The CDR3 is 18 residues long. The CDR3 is CASSEFQWGKLNTGELFF. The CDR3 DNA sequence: TGTGCCAGCAGTGAATTTCAATGGGGGAAACTTAACACCGGGGAGCTGTTTTTT.

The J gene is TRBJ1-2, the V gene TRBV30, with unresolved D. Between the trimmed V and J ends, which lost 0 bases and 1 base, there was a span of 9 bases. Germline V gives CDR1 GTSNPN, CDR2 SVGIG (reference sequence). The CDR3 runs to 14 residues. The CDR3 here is CAWSVPRYNYGYTF. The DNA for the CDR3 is TGTGCCTGGAGTGTACCCCGATATAACTATGGCTACACCTTC.